This note documents a single T cell receptor beta chain sequence. Its antigen is currently unknown. Germline CDR1 reads SGHDN; CDR2 reads FVKESK. V was trimmed by 2 bases and J by 1 base, leaving 8 bases between them. The CDR3 extends over 14 amino acids. These data are taken from a study of blood T cells in healthy people across ages. Study details: Template switching captured about one barcoded beta molecule per two T cells. Study results and limitations: Diversity estimated from one million T cells was considered an underestimate.

Every sample gave at least 5 micrograms of total RNA when it was extracted. Primers used in a second PCR of roughly 7 to 12 cycles were a sample-barcoded 5' primer and a J-beta primer mix. Each cDNA molecule was tagged by a template-switch adaptor with 12 random nucleotides. A single record per CDR3 protein comes from TCRdb applying MiXCR to the 5' RACE reads. The top ten hold under 30% of the sample, which has 1.8 million or so distinct CDR3 sequences, about two fifths seen once. The chain couples TRBV14 to TRBJ2-5; D is undetermined. Sequencing was done on a sample of blood. The sequence was collected from a human donor in good health. The CDR3 DNA reads as TGTGCCAGCAGCCAAATGAGGAGCCAAGAGACCCAGTACTTC. Protein product: CASSQMRSQETQYF.